These 3 T cell receptor beta chains were sequenced from one sample in a study of regulatory T cells in long-lasting Graves disease. Time point given: newly diagnosed GD, antithyroid drugs for less than 3 months. The TCR library was made from RNA extracted from PBMCs. The TCR beta library used iRepertoire HTBI primers with Arm-PCR amplification of CDR3. TCRdb re-called the multiplex PCR reads through MiXCR, storing one row per CDR3 protein. Among 400,000 to 500,000 distinct CDR3 sequences listed, around 15% were seen once. Another study also made use of these data, one on T cells in Graves' hyperthyroidism and ophthalmopathy.

Material: peripheral blood mononuclear cells (PBMCs), obtained at new diagnosis, from a patient treated with antithyroid drugs. The receptors were sampled from a woman aged 50 to 60 with Graves disease.

This clonotype was picked up many times. This rearrangement joins TRBV12-3 or TRBV12-4 to TRBJ1-4; D gene uncertain. V lost 5 bases, J lost 6 bases, and 16 bases lay in between. The CDR3 has 15 residues. The CDR3 spells CASSQGGIVDEKLFF. For the CDR3, the DNA is TGTGCCAGCAGTCAAGGAGGGATTGTTGATGAAAAACTGTTTTTT.

In regard to this clonotype: A far larger clone is just one base off, so this is likely a read error. The rearrangement links TRBV2 to TRBJ2-3; D gene ambiguous. The germline gives CDR1 SNHLY, CDR2 FYNNEI. V was cut by 5 bases and J by 4 bases, with 19 bases left in between. The CDR3 sequence is 16 residues long. CDR3: CASSFSRFIRADTQYF. The DNA for the CDR3 is TGTGCCAGCAGTTTTTCCAGATTCATTAGAGCAGATACGCAGTATTTT.

The chain couples TRBV5-5 to TRBJ1-5; the D is unclear. CDR3 size: 14 residues. The ends were cut back, 1 base at V and 3 bases at J, with 8 bases in the middle. Germline values: CDR1 SGHKS, CDR2 YYEKEE (reference sequence). This CDR3 is CASSLYTANQPQHF. The CDR3 DNA reads as TGTGCCAGCAGCTTGTATACAGCCAATCAGCCCCAGCATTTT.